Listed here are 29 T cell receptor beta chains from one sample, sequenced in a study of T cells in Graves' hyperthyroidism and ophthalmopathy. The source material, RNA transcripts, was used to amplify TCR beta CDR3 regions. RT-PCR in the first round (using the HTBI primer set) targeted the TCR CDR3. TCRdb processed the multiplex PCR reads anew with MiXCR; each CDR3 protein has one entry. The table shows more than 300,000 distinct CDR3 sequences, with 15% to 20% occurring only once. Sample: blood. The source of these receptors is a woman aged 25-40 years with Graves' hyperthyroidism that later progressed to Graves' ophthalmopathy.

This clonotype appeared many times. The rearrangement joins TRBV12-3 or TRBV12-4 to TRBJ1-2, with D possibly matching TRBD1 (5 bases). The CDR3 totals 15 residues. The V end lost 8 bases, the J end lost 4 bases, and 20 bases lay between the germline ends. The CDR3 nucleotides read TGTGCCAGCGGAATTGGGGCAACTAGGAGCTATGGCTACACCTTC. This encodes CASGIGATRSYGYTF.

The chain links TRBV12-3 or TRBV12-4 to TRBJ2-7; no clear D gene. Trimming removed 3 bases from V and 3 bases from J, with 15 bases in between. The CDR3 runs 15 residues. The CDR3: CASSFSSTTIYEQYF. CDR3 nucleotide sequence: TGTGCCAGCAGTTTTTCATCGACAACGATCTACGAGCAGTACTTC.

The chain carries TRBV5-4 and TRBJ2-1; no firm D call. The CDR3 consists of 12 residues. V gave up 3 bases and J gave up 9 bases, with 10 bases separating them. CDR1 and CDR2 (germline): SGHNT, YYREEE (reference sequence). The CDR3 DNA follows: TGTGCCAGCAGCTGGGTGTCAGGTGAGCAGTTCTTC. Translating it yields CASSWVSGEQFF. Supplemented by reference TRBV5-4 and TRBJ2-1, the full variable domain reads ETGVTQSPTHLIKTRGQQVTLRCSSQSGHNTVSWYQQALGQGPQFIFQYYREEENGRGNFPPRFSGLQFPNYSSELNVNALELDDSALYLCASSWVSGEQFFGPGTRLTVL.

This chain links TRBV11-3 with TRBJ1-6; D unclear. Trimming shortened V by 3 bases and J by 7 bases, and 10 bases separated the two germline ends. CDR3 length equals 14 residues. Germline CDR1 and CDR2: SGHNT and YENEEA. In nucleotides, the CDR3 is TGTGCCAGCAGCTTGTCGGGGATAAATTCACCCCTCCACTTT. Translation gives CASSLSGINSPLHF.

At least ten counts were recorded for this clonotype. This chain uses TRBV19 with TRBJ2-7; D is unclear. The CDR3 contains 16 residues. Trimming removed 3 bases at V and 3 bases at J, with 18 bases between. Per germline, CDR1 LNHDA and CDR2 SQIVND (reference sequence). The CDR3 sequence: CASSIVRTELNYEQYF. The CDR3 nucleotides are TGTGCCAGTAGTATCGTAAGGACGGAGCTGAACTACGAGCAGTACTTC.

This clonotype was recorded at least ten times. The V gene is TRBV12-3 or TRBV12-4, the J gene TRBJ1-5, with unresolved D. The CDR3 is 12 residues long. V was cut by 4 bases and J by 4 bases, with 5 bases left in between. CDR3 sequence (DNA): TGTGCCAGCAGTTCGCGGAATCAGCCCCAGCATTTT. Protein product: CASSSRNQPQHF.

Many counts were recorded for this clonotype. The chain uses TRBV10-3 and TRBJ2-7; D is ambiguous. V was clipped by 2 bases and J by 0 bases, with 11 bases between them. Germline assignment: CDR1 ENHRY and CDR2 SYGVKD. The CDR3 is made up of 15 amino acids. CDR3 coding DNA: TGTGCCATCAGTGAGCCCCCACGAACCTCCTACGAGCAGTACTTC. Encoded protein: CAISEPPRTSYEQYF.

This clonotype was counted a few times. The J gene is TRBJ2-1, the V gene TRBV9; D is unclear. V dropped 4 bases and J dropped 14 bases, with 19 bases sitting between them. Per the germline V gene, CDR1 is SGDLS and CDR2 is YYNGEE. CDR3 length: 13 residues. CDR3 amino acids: CASSPSGPYPKFF. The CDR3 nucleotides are TGTGCCAGCAGCCCATCGGGCCCATACCCAAAGTTCTTC.

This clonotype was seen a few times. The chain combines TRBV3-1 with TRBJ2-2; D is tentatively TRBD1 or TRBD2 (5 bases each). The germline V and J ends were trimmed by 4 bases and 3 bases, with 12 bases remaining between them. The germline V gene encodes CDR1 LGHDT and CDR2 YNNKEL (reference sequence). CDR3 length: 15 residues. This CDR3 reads CASSLGGYYTGELFF. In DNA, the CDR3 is TGTGCCAGCAGCCTTGGGGGATATTACACCGGGGAGCTGTTTTTT.

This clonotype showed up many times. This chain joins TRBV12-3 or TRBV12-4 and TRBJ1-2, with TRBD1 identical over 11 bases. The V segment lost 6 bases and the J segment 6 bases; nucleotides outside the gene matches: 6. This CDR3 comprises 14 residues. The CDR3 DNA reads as TGTGCCAGCAGCAACCAGGGACAGGGGGATGGCTACACCTTC. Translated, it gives CASSNQGQGDGYTF.

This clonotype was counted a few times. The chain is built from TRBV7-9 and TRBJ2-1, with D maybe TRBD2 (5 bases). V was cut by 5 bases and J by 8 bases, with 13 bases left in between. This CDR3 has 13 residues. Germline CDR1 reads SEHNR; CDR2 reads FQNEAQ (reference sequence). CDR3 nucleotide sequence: TGTGCCAGCAGCCACCCACTGGAGGATGAGCAGTTCTTC. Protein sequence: CASSHPLEDEQFF.

This CDR3 is CASSLEVSGSDTQYF. CDR3 DNA: TGCGCCAGCAGCTTGGAGGTTTCTGGCTCAGATACGCAGTATTTT. The chain recombines TRBV5-1 with TRBJ2-3; unclear D gene. Deletions cut 0 bases from V and 4 bases from J, with 12 bases between. The CDR3 has 15 amino acids. Germline V lookup: CDR1 SGHRS, CDR2 YFSETQ.

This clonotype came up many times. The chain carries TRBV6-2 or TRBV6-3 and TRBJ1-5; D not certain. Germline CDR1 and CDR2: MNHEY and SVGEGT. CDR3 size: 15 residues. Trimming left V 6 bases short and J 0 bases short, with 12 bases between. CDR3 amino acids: CASSPSRNSNQPQHF. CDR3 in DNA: TGTGCCAGCAGCCCCTCACGGAATAGCAATCAGCCCCAGCATTTT.

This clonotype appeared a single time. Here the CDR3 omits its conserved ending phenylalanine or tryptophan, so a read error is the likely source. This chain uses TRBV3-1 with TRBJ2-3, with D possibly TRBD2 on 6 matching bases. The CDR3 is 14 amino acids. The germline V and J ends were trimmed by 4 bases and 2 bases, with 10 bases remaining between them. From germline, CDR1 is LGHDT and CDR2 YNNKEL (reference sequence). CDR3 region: CASSLGLSTDTQYS. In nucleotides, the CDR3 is TGTGCCAGCAGCCTGGGACTTTCCACAGATACGCAGTATTCT.

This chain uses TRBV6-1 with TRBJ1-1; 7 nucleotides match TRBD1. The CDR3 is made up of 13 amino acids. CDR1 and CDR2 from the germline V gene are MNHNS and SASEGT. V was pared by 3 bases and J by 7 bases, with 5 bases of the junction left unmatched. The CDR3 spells CASSDARGDEAFF. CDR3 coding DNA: TGTGCCAGCAGTGACGCCAGGGGGGATGAAGCTTTCTTT.

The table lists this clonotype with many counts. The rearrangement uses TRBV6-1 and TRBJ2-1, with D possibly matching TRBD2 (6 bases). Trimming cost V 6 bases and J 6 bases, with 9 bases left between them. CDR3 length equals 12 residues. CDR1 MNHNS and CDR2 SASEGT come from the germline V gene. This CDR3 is CASSSTSNEQFF. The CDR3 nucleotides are TGTGCCAGCAGCTCGACTAGCAATGAGCAGTTCTTC.

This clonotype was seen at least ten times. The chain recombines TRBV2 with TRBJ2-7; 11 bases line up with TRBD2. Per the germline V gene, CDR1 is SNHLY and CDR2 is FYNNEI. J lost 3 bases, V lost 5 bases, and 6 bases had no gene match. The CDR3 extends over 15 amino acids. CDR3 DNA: TGTGCCAGCAGTATTAAACTAGCGGGAGACTACGAGCAGTACTTC. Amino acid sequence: CASSIKLAGDYEQYF.

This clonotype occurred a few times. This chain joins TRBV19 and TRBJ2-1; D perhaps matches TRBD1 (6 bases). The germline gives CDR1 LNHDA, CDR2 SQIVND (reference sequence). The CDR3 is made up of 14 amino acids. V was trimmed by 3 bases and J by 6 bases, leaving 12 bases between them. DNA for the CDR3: TGTGCCAGTAGTATTGTTGCAGGGGTCAATGAGCAGTTCTTC. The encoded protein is CASSIVAGVNEQFF.

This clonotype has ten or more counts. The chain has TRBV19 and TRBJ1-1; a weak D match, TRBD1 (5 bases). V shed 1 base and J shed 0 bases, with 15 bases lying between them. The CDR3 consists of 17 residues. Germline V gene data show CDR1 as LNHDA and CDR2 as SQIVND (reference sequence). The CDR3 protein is CASSIAGGELMNTEAFF. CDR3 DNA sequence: TGTGCCAGTAGTATAGCTGGGGGAGAACTAATGAACACTGAAGCTTTCTTT.

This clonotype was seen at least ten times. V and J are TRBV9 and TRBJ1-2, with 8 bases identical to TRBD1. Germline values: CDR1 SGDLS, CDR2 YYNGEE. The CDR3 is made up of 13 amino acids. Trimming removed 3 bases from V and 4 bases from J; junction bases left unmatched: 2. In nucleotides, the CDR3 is TGTGCCAGCAGCGCGGGACAGGCCTATGGCTACACCTTC. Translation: CASSAGQAYGYTF.

CDR3 amino acids: CASSLEGSSYNSPLHF. CDR3 in DNA: TGCGCCAGCAGCTTGGAAGGGAGCTCCTATAATTCACCCCTCCACTTT. J is TRBJ1-6 and V is TRBV5-1; D call uncertain. V was pared by 0 bases and J by 0 bases, with 7 bases between. CDR3 size: 16 residues. Germline V gives CDR1 SGHRS, CDR2 YFSETQ.

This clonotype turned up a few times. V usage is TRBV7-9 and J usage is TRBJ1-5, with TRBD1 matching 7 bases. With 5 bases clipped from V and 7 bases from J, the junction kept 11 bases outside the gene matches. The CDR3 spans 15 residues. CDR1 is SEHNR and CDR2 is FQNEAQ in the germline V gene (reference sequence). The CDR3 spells CASSPTGADGQPQHF. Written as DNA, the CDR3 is TGTGCCAGCAGCCCTACAGGGGCCGATGGACAGCCCCAGCATTTT.

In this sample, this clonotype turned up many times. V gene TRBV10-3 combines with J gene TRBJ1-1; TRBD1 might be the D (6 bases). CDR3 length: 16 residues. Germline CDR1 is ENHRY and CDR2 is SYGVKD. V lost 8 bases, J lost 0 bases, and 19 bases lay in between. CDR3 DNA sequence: TGTGCCATCGCACACCGACGGACAGACATGAACACTGAAGCTTTCTTT. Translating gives CAIAHRRTDMNTEAFF.

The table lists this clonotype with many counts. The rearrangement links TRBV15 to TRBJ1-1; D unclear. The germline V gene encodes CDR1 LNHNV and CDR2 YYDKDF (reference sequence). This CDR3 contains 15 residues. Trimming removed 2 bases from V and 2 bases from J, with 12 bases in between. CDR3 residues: CATSRRVIGNTEAFF. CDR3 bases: TGTGCCACCAGCAGACGTGTAATAGGTAACACTGAAGCTTTCTTT.

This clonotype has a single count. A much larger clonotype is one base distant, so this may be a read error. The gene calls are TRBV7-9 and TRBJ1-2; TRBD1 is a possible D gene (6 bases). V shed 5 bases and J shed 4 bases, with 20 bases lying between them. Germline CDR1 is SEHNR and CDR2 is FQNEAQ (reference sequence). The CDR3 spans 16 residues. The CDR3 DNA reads TGTGCCAGCAGCCCCTTAGGGAGGGGGAACTTCTATGGCTACACCTTC. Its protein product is CASSPLGRGNFYGYTF. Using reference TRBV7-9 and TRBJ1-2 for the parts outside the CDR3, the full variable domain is DTGVSQNPRHKITKRGQNVTFRCDPISEHNRLYWYRQTLGQGPEFLTYFQNEAQLEKSRLLSDRFSAERPKGSFSTLEIQRTEQGDSAMYLCASSPLGRGNFYGYTFGSGTRLTVV.

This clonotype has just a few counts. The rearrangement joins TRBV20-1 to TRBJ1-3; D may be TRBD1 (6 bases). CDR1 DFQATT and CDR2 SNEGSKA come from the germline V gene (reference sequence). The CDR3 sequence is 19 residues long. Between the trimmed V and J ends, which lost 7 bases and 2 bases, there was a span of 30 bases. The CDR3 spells CSGVLATAGAGATGNTIYF. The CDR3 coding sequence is TGCAGTGGCGTTCTTGCAACGGCGGGGGCGGGGGCGACTGGAAACACCATATATTTT.

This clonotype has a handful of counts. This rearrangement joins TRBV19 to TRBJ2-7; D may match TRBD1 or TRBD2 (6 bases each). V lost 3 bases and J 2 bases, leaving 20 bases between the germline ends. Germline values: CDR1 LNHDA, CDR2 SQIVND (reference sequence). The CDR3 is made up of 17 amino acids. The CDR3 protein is CASSMRMGGTRAYEQYF. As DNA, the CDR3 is TGTGCCAGTAGTATGCGTATGGGCGGGACAAGGGCCTACGAGCAGTACTTC. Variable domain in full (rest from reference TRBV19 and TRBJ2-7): DGGITQSPKYLFRKEGQNVTLSCEQNLNHDAMYWYRQDPGQGLRLIYYSQIVNDFQKGDIAEGYSVSREKKESFPLTVTSAQKNPTAFYLCASSMRMGGTRAYEQYFGPGTRLTVT.

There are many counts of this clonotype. The CDR3 DNA is TGTGCCTGGAGTACGGACTTGGGGTACGAGCAGTACTTC. Protein sequence: CAWSTDLGYEQYF. This chain links TRBV30 with TRBJ2-7; TRBD2 might be the D (5 bases). This CDR3 is built from 13 residues. Between the trimmed V and J ends, which lost 2 bases and 4 bases, there was a span of 12 bases. Germline V gives CDR1 GTSNPN, CDR2 SVGIG (reference sequence).

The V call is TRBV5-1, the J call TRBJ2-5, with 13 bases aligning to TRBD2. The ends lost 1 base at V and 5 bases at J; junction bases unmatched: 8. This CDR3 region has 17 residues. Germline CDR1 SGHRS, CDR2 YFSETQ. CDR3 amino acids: CASSLTGLAGVEETQYF. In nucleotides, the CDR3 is TGCGCCAGCAGCTTGACCGGACTAGCGGGAGTAGAGGAGACCCAGTACTTC.